This is a list of T cell receptor beta chains from one sample in a study of T cells in Graves' hyperthyroidism and ophthalmopathy. TCRdb re-analysed the multiplex PCR reads in MiXCR, keeping a single row per CDR3 protein. The table records about 640,000 distinct CDR3 sequences, less than 25% of them present only once. Sequenced sample: blood. These receptors all come from a man in his thirties or forties with Graves' ophthalmopathy. CDR3s include the opening cysteine and the closing phenylalanine or tryptophan. Fields, in order: V gene, D gene, clone size, J gene, CDR3 DNA, CDR3 protein. A D gene is named only where the DNA matches it firmly. Size is omitted from some rows. Given values are once, few, many or a class for expanded clones.

TRBV20-1,TRBD1,few,TRBJ2-1,TGCAGTGCTAGAAGAGCCCGGGACAGGGGATTGGGTGAGCAGTTCTTC,CSARRARDRGLGEQFF
TRBV20-1,.,few,TRBJ1-5,TGCAGTGCTAGGAGGGGAGTCAATCAGCCCCAGCATTTT,CSARRGVNQPQHF
TRBV11-2,.,many,TRBJ1-1,TGTGCCAGCTCCCCGGGAGGGACGGCGAACACTGAAGCTTTCTTT,CASSPGGTANTEAFF
TRBV6-1,TRBD2,.,TRBJ2-1,TGTGCCAGCAAGCCCATCCGGGGACTAGCGGGAGTCGATGAGCAGTTCTTC,CASKPIRGLAGVDEQFF
TRBV7-9,.,.,TRBJ2-3,TGTGCCAGCAGGTCTCTAGACCCCGATACGCAGTATTTT,CASRSLDPDTQYF
TRBV3-1,TRBD2,.,TRBJ2-3,TGTGCCAGCAGCCAAGGGGCGGGAGCCCCTTGGCAGTATTTT,CASSQGAGAPWQYF
TRBV12-3/TRBV12-4,TRBD2,many,TRBJ2-1,TGTGCCAGCAGTCCGGGGACTAGAGTGAGTCCCTACAATGAGCAGTTCTTC,CASSPGTRVSPYNEQFF
TRBV15,.,few,TRBJ1-1,TGTGCCACCAGCAGAGGGAGGGGTGAGGCTTTCTTT,CATSRGRGEAFF
TRBV20-1,TRBD1,many,TRBJ2-7,TGCAGTGCGGAGGGGACAGGGCCCCTGGAGCAGTACTTC,CSAEGTGPLEQYF
TRBV30,.,few,TRBJ1-5,TGTGCCTGGAGTGTCTGGAGGGAGGAAGGACAGCCCCAGCATTTT,CAWSVWREEGQPQHF
TRBV12-3/TRBV12-4,.,many,TRBJ2-7,TGTGCCAGCAGCTGGGTGGCCTACGAGCAGTACTTC,CASSWVAYEQYF
TRBV12-3/TRBV12-4,.,.,TRBJ1-5,TGTGCCAGCAGTTTACAGGGGCAGATAAATCAGCCCCAGCATTTT,CASSLQGQINQPQHF
TRBV20-1,TRBD2,few,TRBJ2-3,TGCAGTGCTCTGACTAGCGGGAGCACAGATACGCAGTATTTT,CSALTSGSTDTQYF
TRBV27,.,few,TRBJ1-5,TGTGCCAGCAGTTTGAGGGGAGGAGGGGCACCTAGCAATCAGCCCCAGCATTTT,CASSLRGGGAPSNQPQHF
TRBV30,.,.,TRBJ2-4,TGTGCCTGGGGGGTGGGAGACAGTCGCACAAACATTCAGTACTTC,CAWGVGDSRTNIQYF
TRBV6-1,TRBD2,few,TRBJ2-7,TGTGCCAGCAGATACGTAGCGGGAAGGGAAGAGCAGTACTTC,CASRYVAGREEQYF
TRBV7-2,.,few,TRBJ1-2,TGTGCCAGCAGCTTGGCCCTCTATGGTGGCTACACCTTC,CASSLALYGGYTF
TRBV28,TRBD2,.,TRBJ2-7,TGTGCCAGCGGCGGGGACTACTCCTACGAGCAGTACTTC,CASGGDYSYEQYF
TRBV5-1,.,many,TRBJ2-1,TGCGCCAGCAGCTTCACGGGAGATAGATACAATGAGCAGTTCTTC,CASSFTGDRYNEQFF
TRBV29-1,.,.,TRBJ1-4,TGCAGCGTACCTGGGGACCATGAAAAACTGTTTTTT,CSVPGDHEKLFF
TRBV2,.,.,TRBJ1-2,TGTGCCAGCAGTGGCGAGACGTACTATGGCTACACCTTC,CASSGETYYGYTF
TRBV5-1,TRBD1,few,TRBJ2-7,TGCGCCAGCAGCTTGGCACCGGGACAGGGGGCAAGGGAGCAGTACTTC,CASSLAPGQGAREQYF
TRBV10-3,TRBD2,.,TRBJ2-5,TGTGCCATCAGCGGACTAGCGTTAGAGACCCAGTACTTC,CAISGLALETQYF
TRBV24-1,TRBD1,.,TRBJ1-1,TGTGCCACCAGGGACAGGGATAGCACTGAAGCTTTCTTT,CATRDRDSTEAFF
TRBV12-3/TRBV12-4,TRBD2,few,TRBJ2-7,TGTGCCAGCAGACGGACTAGCGGGAGCGAGCAGTACTTC,CASRRTSGSEQYF
TRBV11-2,.,few,TRBJ1-3,TGTGCCAGCGGGGCCTCTGGAAACACCATATATTTT,CASGASGNTIYF
TRBV27,.,.,TRBJ1-2,TGTGCCAGCAGGAAGAACAGGGAAGGCTACACCTTC,CASRKNREGYTF
TRBV7-2,TRBD2,few,TRBJ2-3,TGTGCCAGCAGCTGGGGGCTAGCGGGAGCACGGATAAGCACAGATACGCAGTATTTT,CASSWGLAGARISTDTQYF
TRBV20-1,.,.,TRBJ2-2,TGCAGTGCTCAGGACCCCCGGGGATCCGGGGAGCTGTTTTTT,CSAQDPRGSGELFF
TRBV27,TRBD2,many,TRBJ2-7,TGTGCCAGCACCCCCGGGACCCGCGGGAGGGCTTCCGAGCAGTACTTC,CASTPGTRGRASEQYF
TRBV28,.,.,TRBJ2-1,TGTGCCAGCAGTTTTGACGTGGGGAATGAGCAGTTCTTC,CASSFDVGNEQFF
TRBV7-2,TRBD2,.,TRBJ2-1,TGTGCCAGCAGCCTCGGGGGACTACCAAACAATGAGCAGTTCTTC,CASSLGGLPNNEQFF
TRBV10-3,.,.,TRBJ2-5,TGTGCCATCAGTGAGTCGCCAGGGGAGGGAGAGACCCAGTACTTC,CAISESPGEGETQYF
TRBV20-1,TRBD2,many,TRBJ2-3,TGCAGTGCTTGCCTGACTAGCGGGAGGGCAGATACGCAGTATTTT,CSACLTSGRADTQYF
TRBV14,TRBD2,few,TRBJ2-4,TGTGCCAGCAGCCAAGACCGTGGGGGGGGACAGTACTTC,CASSQDRGGGQYF
TRBV7-9,TRBD2,.,TRBJ2-3,TGTGCCAGCAGCTTAGATATCGGGACTAGCGGGAGGGCCATAACTGATACGCAGTATTTT,CASSLDIGTSGRAITDTQYF
TRBV7-9,.,few,TRBJ2-1,TGTGCCAGCAGCTCGACCGACCCTCGCGCCTACAATGAGCAGTTCTTC,CASSSTDPRAYNEQFF